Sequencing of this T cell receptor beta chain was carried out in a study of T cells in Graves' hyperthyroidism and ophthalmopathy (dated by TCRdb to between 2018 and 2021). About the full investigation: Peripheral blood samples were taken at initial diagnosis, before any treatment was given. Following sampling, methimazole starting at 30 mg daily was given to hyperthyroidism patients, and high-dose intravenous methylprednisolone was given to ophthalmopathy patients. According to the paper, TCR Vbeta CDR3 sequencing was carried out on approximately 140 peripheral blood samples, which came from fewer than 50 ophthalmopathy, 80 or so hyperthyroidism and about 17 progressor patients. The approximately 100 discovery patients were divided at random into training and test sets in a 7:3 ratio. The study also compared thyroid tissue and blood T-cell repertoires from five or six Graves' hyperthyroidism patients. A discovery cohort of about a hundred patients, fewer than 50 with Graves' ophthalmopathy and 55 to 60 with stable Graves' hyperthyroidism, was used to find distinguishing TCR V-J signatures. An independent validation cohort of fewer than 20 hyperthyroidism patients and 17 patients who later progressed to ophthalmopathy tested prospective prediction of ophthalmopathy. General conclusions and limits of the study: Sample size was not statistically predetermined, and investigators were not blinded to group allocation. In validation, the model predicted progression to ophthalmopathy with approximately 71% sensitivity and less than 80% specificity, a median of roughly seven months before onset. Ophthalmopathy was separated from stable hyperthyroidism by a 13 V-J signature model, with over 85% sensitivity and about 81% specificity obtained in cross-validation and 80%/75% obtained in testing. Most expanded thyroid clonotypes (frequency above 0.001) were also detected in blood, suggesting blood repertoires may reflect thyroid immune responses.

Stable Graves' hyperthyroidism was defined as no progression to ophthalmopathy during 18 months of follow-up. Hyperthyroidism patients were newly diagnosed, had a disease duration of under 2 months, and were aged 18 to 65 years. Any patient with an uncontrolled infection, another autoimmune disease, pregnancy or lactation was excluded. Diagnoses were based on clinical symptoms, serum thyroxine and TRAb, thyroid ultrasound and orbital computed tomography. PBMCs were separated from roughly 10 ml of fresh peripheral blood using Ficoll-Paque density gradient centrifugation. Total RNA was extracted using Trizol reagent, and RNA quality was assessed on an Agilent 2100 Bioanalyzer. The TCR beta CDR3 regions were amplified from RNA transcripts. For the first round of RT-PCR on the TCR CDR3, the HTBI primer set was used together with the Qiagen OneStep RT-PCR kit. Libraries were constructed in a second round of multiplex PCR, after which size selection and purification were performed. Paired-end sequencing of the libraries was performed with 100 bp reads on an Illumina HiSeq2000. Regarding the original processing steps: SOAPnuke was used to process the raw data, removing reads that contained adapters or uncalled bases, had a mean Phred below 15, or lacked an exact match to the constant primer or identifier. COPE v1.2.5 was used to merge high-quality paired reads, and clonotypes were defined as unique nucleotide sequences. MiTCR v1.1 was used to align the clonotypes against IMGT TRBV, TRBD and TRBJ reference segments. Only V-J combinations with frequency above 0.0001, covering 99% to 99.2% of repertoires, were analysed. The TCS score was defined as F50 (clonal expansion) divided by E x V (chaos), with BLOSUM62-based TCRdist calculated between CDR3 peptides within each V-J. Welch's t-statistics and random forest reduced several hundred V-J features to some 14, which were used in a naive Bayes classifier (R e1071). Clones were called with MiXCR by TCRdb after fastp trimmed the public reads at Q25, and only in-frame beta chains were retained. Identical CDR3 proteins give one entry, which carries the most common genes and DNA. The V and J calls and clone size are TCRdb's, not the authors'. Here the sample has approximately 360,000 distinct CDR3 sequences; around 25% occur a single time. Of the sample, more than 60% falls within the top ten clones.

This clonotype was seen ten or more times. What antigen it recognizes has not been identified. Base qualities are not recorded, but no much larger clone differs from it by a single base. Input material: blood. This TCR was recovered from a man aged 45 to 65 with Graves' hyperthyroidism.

Here is the DNA: TGTGCCAGCAGTTCCTCGCTAGCGAGCTCCTACAATGAGCAGTTCTTC. This codes for CASSSSLASSYNEQFF. The V and J segments used are TRBV28 and TRBJ2-1; tentative D gene TRBD2, with 6 bases matching. CDR1 and CDR2 are drawn from the germline V gene: MDHEN, SYDVKM. The junction shows trimming of 4 bases on V and 0 bases on J, plus 13 bases between the germline ends. The CDR3 covers 16 residues, taking in both the cysteine and the phenylalanine. The kept DNA is CDR3 alone, 48 bases in frame from the first base. The full variable domain, with segments outside the CDR3 supplied by the reference TRBV28 and TRBJ2-1 proteins, appears as DVKVTQSSRYLVKRTGEKVFLECVQDMDHENMFWYRQDPGLGLRLIYFSYDVKMKEKGDIPEGYSVSREKKERFSLILESASTNQTSMYLCASSSSLASSYNEQFFGPGTRLTVL.